Below, 19 T cell receptor beta chains from the same sample are listed, as sequenced in a study of control samples from healthy donors and cancer patients (TCRdb year 2020). To prepare the library, the immunoSEQ multiplex PCR assay was applied. In its TCRdb copy, this immuneACCESS table keeps in-frame sequences only and misses some clones. Where compared with another copy, unresolved V genes explain less than half of these, and the others have no known cause. Within this sample are just under 150,000 clones, with around 90% of them counted one time only. Of the sample, about 3.2% falls within the top ten clones. Sequenced input: blood. The receptor set was obtained from a man younger than 45 in good health.

The rearrangement links TRBV5-4 to TRBJ1-1, with D maybe TRBD1 (5 bases). The CDR3 totals 15 residues. The germline V gene has CDR1 SGHNT and CDR2 YYREEE (reference sequence). V was cut by 0 bases and J by 6 bases, with 15 bases left in between. CDR3 bases: TGTGCCAGCAGCTTGGTGCTAGGGGAAAACGCTGAAGCTTTCTTT. Its protein product is CASSLVLGENAEAFF. Using reference TRBV5-4 and TRBJ1-1 for the parts outside the CDR3, the full variable domain is ETGVTQSPTHLIKTRGQQVTLRCSSQSGHNTVSWYQQALGQGPQFIFQYYREEENGRGNFPPRFSGLQFPNYSSELNVNALELDDSALYLCASSLVLGENAEAFFGQGTRLTVV.

The chain combines TRBV7-2 with TRBJ1-5; D may be TRBD1 (6 bases). Germline V gene sequence: CDR1 SGHTA, CDR2 FQGNSA. There are 16 residues in the CDR3. V gave up 0 bases and J gave up 3 bases, with 12 bases separating them. The CDR3 DNA reads TGTGCCAGCAGCTTAGCGCTAGACAGGATCAATCAGCCCCAGCATTTT. Residues: CASSLALDRINQPQHF. The whole variable domain, filled in from reference TRBV7-2 and TRBJ1-5, reads GAGVSQSPSNKVTEKGKDVELRCDPISGHTALYWYRQSLGQGLEFLIYFQGNSAPDKSGLPSDRFSAERTGGSVSTLTIQRTQQEDSAVYLCASSLALDRINQPQHFGDGTRLSIL.

The chain recombines TRBV7-3 with TRBJ2-4, with a weak D call TRBD1 (6 bases). CDR3 length equals 14 residues. V lost 5 bases and J 1 base, leaving 9 bases between the germline ends. Germline loops: CDR1 SGHTA, CDR2 FQGTGA. CDR3 amino acids: CASSPQGAKNIQYF. The CDR3 DNA sequence: TGTGCCAGCAGCCCCCAGGGGGCCAAAAACATTCAGTACTTC. Variable domain in full (rest from reference TRBV7-3 and TRBJ2-4): GAGVSQTPSNKVTEKGKYVELRCDPISGHTALYWYRQSLGQGPEFLIYFQGTGAADDSGLPNDRFFAVRPEGSVSTLKIQRTERGDSAVYLCASSPQGAKNIQYFGAGTRLSVL.

This rearrangement joins TRBV3-1 (or the pseudogene TRBV3-2) to TRBJ2-3, with TRBD2 matching 8 bases. The J segment lost 1 base and the V segment lost 2 bases, leaving 5 bases of the junction unmatched. Germline assignment: CDR1 LGHDT and CDR2 YNNKEL (reference sequence). The CDR3 totals 16 residues. This CDR3 is CASSQWAGGGTDTQYF. CDR3 coding DNA: TGTGCCAGCAGCCAATGGGCGGGGGGAGGCACAGATACGCAGTATTTT.

This chain uses TRBV5-4 with TRBJ2-1; D may match TRBD1 or TRBD2 (6 bases each). CDR1 is SGHNT, CDR2 YYREEE, per germline (reference sequence). The CDR3 length is 17 residues. V dropped 4 bases and J dropped 0 bases, with 17 bases sitting between them. In nucleotides, the CDR3 is TGTGCCAGCAGCCTCGCCCCCGGGGGCCTCTCCTACAATGAGCAGTTCTTC. It specifies CASSLAPGGLSYNEQFF. The full variable domain, completed using reference TRBV5-4 and TRBJ2-1, is ETGVTQSPTHLIKTRGQQVTLRCSSQSGHNTVSWYQQALGQGPQFIFQYYREEENGRGNFPPRFSGLQFPNYSSELNVNALELDDSALYLCASSLAPGGLSYNEQFFGPGTRLTVL.

This chain joins TRBV5-6 and TRBJ2-2, with 7 nucleotides matching TRBD1. The CDR3 covers 16 residues. Germline values: CDR1 SGHDT, CDR2 YYEEEE. J was trimmed by 7 bases and V by 0 bases; bases with no gene match: 9. As DNA, the CDR3 is TGTGCCAGCAGCTTGGTGACAGGGAAATATTACGGGGAGCTGTTTTTT. Protein product: CASSLVTGKYYGELFF.

This chain uses TRBV7-9 with TRBJ1-1; 7 bases map to TRBD1. The J segment lost 3 bases and the V segment lost 3 bases, leaving 7 bases of the junction unmatched. The CDR3 length is 15 residues. Germline CDR1 reads SEHNR; CDR2 reads FQNEAQ (reference sequence). CDR3 in amino acids: CASSFTGAMDTEAFF. CDR3 sequence (DNA): TGTGCCAGCAGCTTTACAGGGGCGATGGACACTGAAGCTTTCTTT.

In its sample, this clone was seen once. This chain joins TRBV11-2 and TRBJ1-4; TRBD1 matches 9 bases. V shed 5 bases, J shed 6 bases, and the junction held 4 bases outside the gene matches. The length of the CDR3 is 14 residues. Germline V lookup: CDR1 SGHAT, CDR2 FQNNGV. CDR3 DNA sequence: TGTGCCAGCAGCCCGACAGGGGGACATGAAAAACTGTTTTTT. It encodes CASSPTGGHEKLFF.

The rearrangement joins TRBV6-6 to TRBJ2-7, with D tentatively TRBD1 (7 bases). Germline loops: CDR1 MNHNY, CDR2 SVGAGI (reference sequence). The CDR3 totals 20 residues. The germline V and J ends were trimmed by 5 bases and 0 bases, with 29 bases remaining between them. The CDR3 loop reads CASSPPTDRDSTDFSYEQYF. CDR3 nucleotide sequence: TGTGCCAGCAGTCCCCCGACCGACAGGGACTCAACCGATTTCTCCTACGAGCAGTACTTC.

This chain links TRBV11-2 with TRBJ2-7; D possibly corresponds to TRBD1 (5 bases). The CDR3 is 12 residues long. Trimming stripped 6 bases from V and 7 bases from J, with 13 bases between. The germline V gene encodes CDR1 SGHAT and CDR2 FQNNGV. The CDR3 nucleotides read TGTGCCAGCAGTGCCCAGGGATGGGAGCAGTACTTC. As protein: CASSAQGWEQYF. The full variable domain, with the rest looked up from reference TRBV11-2 and TRBJ2-7, is EAGVAQSPRYKIIEKRQSVAFWCNPISGHATLYWYQQILGQGPKLLIQFQNNGVVDDSQLPKDRFSAERLKGVDSTLKIQPAKLEDSAVYLCASSAQGWEQYFGPGTRLTVT.

The chain links TRBV28 to TRBJ1-5, with a tentative D call TRBD1 (5 bases). The CDR3 runs 14 residues. CDR1 is MDHEN and CDR2 is SYDVKM in the germline V gene. Deletions cut 5 bases from V and 9 bases from J, with 17 bases between. The CDR3 is CASSPGRDPGPQHF. The CDR3 DNA reads TGTGCCAGCAGTCCCGGACGGGACCCCGGGCCCCAGCATTTT.

The chain recombines TRBV6-5 with TRBJ1-1, with D tentatively TRBD1 (6 bases). The V and J ends lost 0 bases and 5 bases respectively, with 13 bases between them. Germline CDR1 is MNHEY and CDR2 is SVGAGI. This CDR3 contains 15 residues. The CDR3 here is CASSYSTGGGTEAFF. DNA for the CDR3: TGTGCCAGCAGTTACTCGACAGGAGGGGGGACTGAAGCTTTCTTT.

J is TRBJ1-5 and V is TRBV19; the D is unclear. This CDR3 contains 13 residues. Germline V lookup: CDR1 LNHDA, CDR2 SQIVND (reference sequence). The V end lost 2 bases, the J end lost 3 bases, and 5 bases lay between the germline ends. The CDR3 loop is CASSISTNQPQHF. The CDR3 DNA reads TGTGCCAGTAGTATATCCACCAATCAGCCCCAGCATTTT.

This clone was counted a few times. The chain is built from TRBV28 and TRBJ1-2, with no clear D. The CDR3 loop spans 11 amino acids. The germline V gene has CDR1 MDHEN and CDR2 SYDVKM. V was trimmed by 11 bases and J by 1 base, leaving 8 bases between them. CDR3 loop: CAGGNNYGYTF. DNA of the CDR3: TGTGCCGGAGGGAATAACTATGGCTACACCTTC.

This clone was seen only a few times. The chain employs TRBV28 and TRBJ1-3; D might be TRBD1 (5 bases). CDR1 is MDHEN, CDR2 SYDVKM, per germline. Trimming shortened V by 6 bases and J by 3 bases, and 12 bases separated the two germline ends. The CDR3 is 14 residues long. The CDR3 sequence: CASSSPGGGNTIYF. The CDR3 DNA reads as TGTGCCAGCAGCTCGCCCGGGGGTGGAAACACCATATATTTT.

Remarks on this clone: Germline is not matched at one junction end, which may reflect a read error. CDR3 sequence (DNA): TGTGCCAGCAACCTCGTTGAAACTTTCTTT. Its protein product is CASNLVETFF. The V gene is TRBV7-9, the J gene TRBJ1-1; no clear D. The CDR3 extends over 10 amino acids. Germline lookup yields CDR1 SEHNR and CDR2 FQNEAQ (reference sequence).

J is TRBJ2-3 and V is TRBV1; the tabulated D call, TRBD2, remains unverified against the DNA. TRBV1 is noted as a pseudogene. The CDR3 is 14 residues long. The CDR3 bases are TGCACCAGCAATAGCGGGGGGAACACAGATACGCAGTATTTT. Protein product: CTSNSGGNTDTQYF.

The V call is TRBV4-1, the J call TRBJ2-1, with 10 bases that match TRBD2. Losses at the gene ends were 2 bases for V and 3 bases for J; bases not matched to a gene: 4. This CDR3 is 16 amino acids long. Germline lookup yields CDR1 MGHRA and CDR2 YSYEKL. Here the CDR3 DNA reads TGCGCCAGCAGCCAACTAGCGGGGGTACTCTACAATGAGCAGTTCTTC. Translation: CASSQLAGVLYNEQFF.

The chain carries TRBV7-2 and TRBJ1-1; no firm D call. The V gene lost 2 bases and the J gene lost 1 base, with 11 bases spanning the gap. Germline CDR1 is SGHTA and CDR2 is FQGNSA. There are 15 residues in the CDR3. The CDR3 protein is CASSLRQWANTEAFF. CDR3 DNA: TGTGCCAGCAGCTTACGTCAGTGGGCGAACACTGAAGCTTTCTTT.